This TCR beta chain was retrieved from a study of blood T cell repertoires in COVID-19. Across the whole study: Sources were T cells, B-cell-depleted T cells, or PBMCs; the material itself was cDNA or gDNA.

V was cut by 4 bases and J by 2 bases, with 23 bases left in between. CDR1 and CDR2 from the germline V gene are MDHEN and SYDVKM. CDR3 length equals 18 residues. Using immunoSEQ multiplex PCR, the repertoire was profiled, and TCRdb retains in-frame clones only, with some absent. This table has about 170,000 clones, 89% appearing once. The cohort comprised adults aged roughly 18 to 95 years residing in 24 US areas. The chain employs TRBV28 and TRBJ1-1, with a possible D match to TRBD1 (6 bases). This clonotype was obtained from a woman between 18 and 29 years old who had recovered from COVID-19. Sequencing was performed on PBMCs or T cells enriched from blood (not recorded which). CDR3 bases: TGTGCCAGCAGTTATCCGGGGCCCAAGGGGGACAAAAACACTGAAGCTTTCTTT. Translating it yields CASSYPGPKGDKNTEAFF.